Sequencing of this T cell receptor (beta chain) was carried out in a study of T-cell reconstitution after alpha-beta-depleted transplantation in children. Preparation of the TCRbeta library used unique molecular identifiers. One entry per CDR3 protein, called by TCRdb with MiXCR from the PCR reads. The sample lists 450,000 to 600,000 distinct CDR3 sequences, around a third occurring once. The input for sequencing was PBMCs from the stem cell graft donor, taken from the stem cell graft. The TCR sequence derives from a human donor who donated a stem cell graft to a child with aplastic anemia.

The CDR3 DNA reads as TGCGCCAGCAACTATGGGGGCCTAGAGGACACTGAAGCTTTCTTT. It yields the protein CASNYGGLEDTEAFF. The V call is TRBV5-1, the J call TRBJ1-1, with D perhaps TRBD1 (6 bases). Germline V gives CDR1 SGHRS, CDR2 YFSETQ. This CDR3 has 15 amino acids. V was trimmed by 6 bases and J by 3 bases, leaving 18 bases between them.